This T cell receptor (beta chain) was obtained from a study of graft-versus-host responses after intestinal transplantation. Turning to the study itself: Anti-thymocyte globulin served as induction for all recipients, who then took tacrolimus and steroids for about 3 years. Notes on the study in general: Early HvG declines after transplant were associated with peak circulating GvH clone levels. Clonal ratios of graft-versus-host to host-versus-graft in allografts were high for patients exhibiting graft-donor T cell macrochimerism. Among recipient marrow samples, GvH clones were found; some appeared first in ileum or blood.

Germline CDR1 MNHNS, CDR2 SASEGT. The CDR3 is made up of 16 amino acids. Trimming shortened V by 3 bases and J by 3 bases, and 17 bases separated the two germline ends. Profiling relied on immunoSEQ multiplex PCR, and the TCRdb table lists in-frame clones only, not all of them. The profile shows roughly 36,000 clones, around 83% of them singletons. The count of this clone is one. No antigen is known for it. The sample was PBMCs, taken about 1,000 days after transplant. The TCR originated in a human patient who received an intestinal transplant, so some T cells may come from the graft donor. The rearrangement uses TRBV6-1 and TRBJ2-5; D is possibly TRBD1 (5 bases). CDR3 DNA sequence: TGTGCCAGCAGTGAGATCAAGGGGTTATACGAAGAGACCCAGTACTTC. Translating gives CASSEIKGLYEETQYF.